This passage covers 16 T cell receptor beta chains from one sample sequenced in a study of early T cells in non-severe SARS-CoV-2 infection. TCRdb analysed the 5' RACE reads with MiXCR anew, one entry per CDR3 protein. The table shows some 80,000 distinct CDR3 sequences, with roughly 12% occurring only once. Sequences were obtained from whole blood. The receptors stem from an adult who was a healthcare worker with PCR-confirmed SARS-CoV-2 infection or an uninfected control (not recorded which).

V and J are TRBV28 and TRBJ2-1; D remains unclear. The CDR3 has 11 residues. From germline, CDR1 is MDHEN and CDR2 SYDVKM. Trimming took off 5 bases at V and 5 bases at J, with 4 bases between the two ends. CDR3 amino acids: CASSGDNEQFF. CDR3 bases: TGTGCCAGCAGTGGGGACAATGAGCAGTTCTTC.

At least ten counts were recorded for this clonotype. V is TRBV5-4 and J is TRBJ2-3; D unresolved. V gave up 0 bases and J gave up 1 base, with 12 bases separating them. CDR1 SGHNT and CDR2 YYREEE come from the germline V gene (reference sequence). The CDR3 has 16 amino acids. The CDR3 is CASSLAHLVGTDTQYF. The CDR3 DNA is TGTGCCAGCAGCTTGGCCCACCTAGTGGGCACAGATACGCAGTATTTT.

This chain links TRBV4-3 with TRBJ1-4, with D possibly TRBD1 on 6 matching bases. CDR1 and CDR2 (germline): LGHNA, YSLEER. CDR3 length: 16 amino acids. The ends were cut back, 0 bases at V and 9 bases at J, with 17 bases in the middle. CDR3 nucleotides: TGCGCCAGCAGCCAAGATTTGGCCAGGGGCGGTCAAAAACTGTTTTTT. It is translated as CASSQDLARGGQKLFF.

Ten or more counts support this clonotype. This chain connects TRBV29-1 to TRBJ2-7; the D gene is possibly TRBD1 (6 bases). CDR3 length: 13 amino acids. Germline CDR1 reads SQVTM; CDR2 reads ANQGSEA. V lost 4 bases, J lost 11 bases, and 21 bases lay in between. This CDR3 is CSVVTGGETGEYF. CDR3 nucleotide sequence: TGCAGCGTTGTGACAGGTGGGGAAACTGGAGAGTACTTC.

In this sample, this clonotype turned up many times. The J gene is TRBJ1-4, the V gene TRBV25-1; 12 positions agree with TRBD1. The CDR3 spans 15 residues. V dropped 4 bases and J dropped 6; count of bases not matched to a gene: 3. Germline CDR1 MGHDK, CDR2 SYGVNS. CDR3 DNA: TGTGCCAGCAGTGGGGACAGGGGGCGATATGAAAAACTGTTTTTT. As protein: CASSGDRGRYEKLFF.

This clonotype was counted at least ten times. The rearrangement uses TRBV7-9 and TRBJ1-1; 7 bases align to TRBD1. This CDR3 is 16 amino acids long. J was trimmed by 3 bases and V by 2 bases; bases with no gene match: 9. Germline CDR1 SEHNR, CDR2 FQNEAQ (reference sequence). CDR3 region: CASSLQGGQGYTEAFF. The CDR3 region has the DNA TGTGCCAGCAGCTTACAGGGGGGGCAGGGATACACTGAAGCTTTCTTT.

The V gene is TRBV27, the J gene TRBJ2-1; D may be TRBD1 or TRBD2 (5 bases each). Germline V gives CDR1 MNHEY, CDR2 SMNVEV (reference sequence). This CDR3 has 16 residues. Trimming took 8 bases from V and 4 from J, leaving 21 bases between them. Here the CDR3 DNA reads TGTGCCAGCGGGGGACCTCGGGACGGATATTACAATGAGCAGTTCTTC. This translates into CASGGPRDGYYNEQFF.

The J gene is TRBJ1-1, the V gene TRBV7-2; D remains unclear. Trimming took off 2 bases at V and 8 bases at J, with 12 bases between the two ends. This CDR3 has 13 residues. Germline loops: CDR1 SGHTA, CDR2 FQGNSA. This CDR3 is CASSLLTGNEAFF. The CDR3, as DNA: TGTGCCAGCAGCTTATTAACGGGGAACGAAGCTTTCTTT.

This clonotype was picked up a small number of times. The CDR3 loop reads CASTRDRTYEQYF. CDR3 bases: TGTGCCAGTACCCGGGACAGGACCTACGAGCAGTACTTC. The chain combines TRBV7-2 with TRBJ2-7, with 8 bases identical to TRBD1. The CDR3 runs to 13 residues. Germline CDR1 SGHTA, CDR2 FQGNSA. J lost 2 bases, V lost 9 bases, and 6 bases had no gene match.

The chain is built from TRBV12-3 or TRBV12-4 and TRBJ1-5; D not certain. V was pared by 6 bases and J by 0 bases, with 9 bases between. CDR3 length: 14 residues. In DNA, the CDR3 is TGTGCCAGCAGCAACTATGGTAGCAATCAGCCCCAGCATTTT. It yields the protein CASSNYGSNQPQHF.

Only a few counts were recorded for this clonotype. This sequence joins TRBV3-1 and TRBJ1-5; unclear D gene. V was trimmed by 2 bases and J by 5 bases, leaving 7 bases between them. The CDR3 length is 13 residues. Per germline, CDR1 LGHDT and CDR2 YNNKEL (reference sequence). The CDR3 spells CASSQFLDQPQHF. CDR3 coding DNA: TGTGCCAGCAGCCAATTCCTTGATCAGCCCCAGCATTTT.

This clonotype was counted ten times or more. This chain joins TRBV7-2 and TRBJ2-1; 8 bases are shared with TRBD1. CDR3 length: 17 amino acids. V dropped 3 bases and J dropped 1; count of bases not matched to a gene: 8. The germline V gene has CDR1 SGHTA and CDR2 FQGNSA. The CDR3 is CASSFRAGGYSYNEQFF. The CDR3 DNA reads TGTGCCAGCAGCTTCCGGGCAGGGGGCTATTCCTACAATGAGCAGTTCTTC. Based on the CDR3 plus reference TRBV7-2 and TRBJ2-1, the full variable domain is GAGVSQSPSNKVTEKGKDVELRCDPISGHTALYWYRQSLGQGLEFLIYFQGNSAPDKSGLPSDRFSAERTGGSVSTLTIQRTQQEDSAVYLCASSFRAGGYSYNEQFFGPGTRLTVL.

This clonotype appeared a few times. The J gene is TRBJ1-3, the V gene TRBV27; the D is unclear. The CDR3 contains 15 residues. Looked up from germline, CDR1 is MNHEY and CDR2 is SMNVEV (reference sequence). Trimming left V 7 bases short and J 0 bases short, with 13 bases between. Written as DNA, the CDR3 is TGTGCCAGCATGCCGAGGACCAACTCTGGAAACACCATATATTTT. The encoded protein is CASMPRTNSGNTIYF.

This clonotype was detected ten times or more. The chain employs TRBV11-2 and TRBJ2-1, with TRBD2 matching 11 bases. Looked up from germline, CDR1 is SGHAT and CDR2 is FQNNGV. This CDR3 region has 15 residues. After removal of 5 bases from V and 3 bases from J, the junction contained 3 bases not matched to a gene. The CDR3, as DNA: TGTGCCAGCAGCCGACTAGCGGGACTCTACAATGAGCAGTTCTTC. It codes for CASSRLAGLYNEQFF.

This chain links TRBV12-3 or TRBV12-4 with TRBJ2-7; 9 bases map to TRBD2. This CDR3 has 15 residues. The J segment lost 4 bases and the V segment lost 4 bases, leaving 8 bases of the junction unmatched. CDR3 coding DNA: TGTGCCAGCAGTTCCTATAGCGGGAGTGGGTACGAGCAGTACTTC. Its protein product is CASSSYSGSGYEQYF.

J is TRBJ1-2 and V is TRBV4-3; D not certain. V lost 1 base and J 1 base, leaving 10 bases between the germline ends. The CDR3 is made up of 15 amino acids. The V gene's germline CDR1 is LGHNA and CDR2 YSLEER. The CDR3 reads CASSQGGGINYGYTF. The CDR3 bases are TGCGCCAGCAGCCAAGGTGGAGGGATTAACTATGGCTACACCTTC.